This paragraph covers one T cell receptor (beta chain) sequence. Its antigen remains unknown. Methods used by the authors: In the immunoSEQ data, sequences were junction-only and lacked quality scores, so filtering differed. The repertoire was sequenced with immunoSEQ multiplex PCR; TCRdb's copy has only in-frame clones and lacks some. V and J calls and clone size are those listed in that table; D and trimming were worked out from the DNA. The sample records about 2.1 million clones, 80% to 95% being singletons. The sample belongs to a study of shared clonotypes between healthy human individuals. At the level of the study: Serving as donors were a couple of women and three men, whose ages spanned 18 to 49. The study, taken as a whole, reports: Owing to a small donor count, the genetic and exposure-history diversity represented was limited. Clonotypes which were not shared had lower generation probabilities than clonotypes that all four donors shared.

This CDR3 has 16 amino acids. V shed 5 bases, J shed 8 bases, and the junction held 11 bases outside the gene matches. Per the germline V gene, CDR1 is SEHNR and CDR2 is FQNEAQ (reference sequence). Terminally differentiated effector memory CD45RA+ cells were left out of the naive CD8 fraction, which was CD45RO-negative and positively selected for CCR7. The V call is TRBV7-9, the J call TRBJ2-1; 11 bases align to TRBD2. The origin of this receptor is a man younger than 35 in good health. Some clones in this sample may be carry-over from other donors' samples. Sequencing was carried out using naive CD8+ T cells from PBMCs. This CDR3 is CASSPKLAGVIDEQFF. DNA for the CDR3: TGTGCCAGCAGCCCAAAACTAGCGGGAGTAATAGATGAGCAGTTCTTC.